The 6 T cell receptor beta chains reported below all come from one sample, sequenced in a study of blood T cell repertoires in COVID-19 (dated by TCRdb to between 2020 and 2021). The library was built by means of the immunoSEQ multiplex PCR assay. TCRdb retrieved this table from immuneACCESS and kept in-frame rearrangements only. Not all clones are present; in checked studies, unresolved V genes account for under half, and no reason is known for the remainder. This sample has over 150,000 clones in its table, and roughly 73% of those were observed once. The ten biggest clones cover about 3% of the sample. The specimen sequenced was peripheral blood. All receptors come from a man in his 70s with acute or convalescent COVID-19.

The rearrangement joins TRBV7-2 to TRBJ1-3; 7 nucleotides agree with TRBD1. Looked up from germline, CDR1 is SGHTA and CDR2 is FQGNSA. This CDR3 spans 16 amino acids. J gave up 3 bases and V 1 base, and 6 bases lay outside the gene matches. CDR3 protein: CASSLDGQVVGNTIYF. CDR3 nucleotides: TGTGCCAGCAGCTTAGATGGACAGGTAGTTGGAAACACCATATATTTT.

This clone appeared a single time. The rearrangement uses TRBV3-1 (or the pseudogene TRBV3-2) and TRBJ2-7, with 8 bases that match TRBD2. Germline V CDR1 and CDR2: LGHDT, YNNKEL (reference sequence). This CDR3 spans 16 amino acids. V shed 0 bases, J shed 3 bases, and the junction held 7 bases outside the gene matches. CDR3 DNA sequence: TGTGCCAGCAGCCAAGATATGGCCAGCGGGAGCTACGAGCAGTACTTC. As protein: CASSQDMASGSYEQYF.

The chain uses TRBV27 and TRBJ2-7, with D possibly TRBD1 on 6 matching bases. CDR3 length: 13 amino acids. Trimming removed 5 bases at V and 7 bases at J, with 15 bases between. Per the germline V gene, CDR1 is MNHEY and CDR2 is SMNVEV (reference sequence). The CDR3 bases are TGTGCCAGCAGTCGAAACAGGGCTCGGGAGCAGTACTTC. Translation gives CASSRNRAREQYF.

The CDR3 protein is CASSRIQAVEYEQYF. CDR3 DNA sequence: TGTGCCAGCTCAAGGATCCAAGCGGTGGAGTACGAGCAGTACTTC. The chain uses TRBV18 and TRBJ2-7, with a possible D match to TRBD2 (5 bases). CDR1 and CDR2 from the germline V gene are KGHSH and LQKENI. Between the trimmed V and J ends, which lost 5 bases and 4 bases, there was a span of 18 bases. The CDR3 is 15 residues long.

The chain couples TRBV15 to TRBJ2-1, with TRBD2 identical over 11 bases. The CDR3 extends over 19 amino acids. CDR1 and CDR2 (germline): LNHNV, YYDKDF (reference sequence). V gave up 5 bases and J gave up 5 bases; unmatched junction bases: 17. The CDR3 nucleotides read TGTGCCACCAGCGGGACGGGACTAGCGGCCCCAAGGATCCACAATGAGCAGTTCTTC. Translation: CATSGTGLAAPRIHNEQFF.

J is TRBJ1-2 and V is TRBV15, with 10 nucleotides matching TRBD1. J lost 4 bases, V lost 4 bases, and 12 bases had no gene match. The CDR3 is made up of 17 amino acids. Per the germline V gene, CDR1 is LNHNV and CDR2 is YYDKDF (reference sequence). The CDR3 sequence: CATSTTTGGDYSYGYTF. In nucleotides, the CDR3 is TGTGCCACCAGCACCACGACAGGGGGCGATTATAGCTATGGCTACACCTTC.